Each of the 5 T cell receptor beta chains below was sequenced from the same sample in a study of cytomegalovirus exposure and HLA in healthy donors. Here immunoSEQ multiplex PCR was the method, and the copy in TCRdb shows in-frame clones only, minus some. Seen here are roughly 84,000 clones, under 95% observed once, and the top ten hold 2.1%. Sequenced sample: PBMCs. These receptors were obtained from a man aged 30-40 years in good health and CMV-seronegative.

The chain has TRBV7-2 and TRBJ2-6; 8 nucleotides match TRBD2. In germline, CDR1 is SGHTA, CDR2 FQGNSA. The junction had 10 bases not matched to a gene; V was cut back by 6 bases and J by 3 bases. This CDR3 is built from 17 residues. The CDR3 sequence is CASRQRAGVVGANVLTF. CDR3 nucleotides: TGTGCCAGCAGACAACGAGCGGGGGTAGTTGGGGCCAACGTCCTGACTTTC.

The CDR3 bases are TGTGCCTGGAGTGTCGCTAGCGGGAACACCGGGGAGCTGTTTTTT. Its translation: CAWSVASGNTGELFF. The chain employs TRBV30 and TRBJ2-2, with 7 bases identical to TRBD2. This CDR3 is 15 amino acids long. CDR1 is GTSNPN and CDR2 is SVGIG in the germline V gene (reference sequence). The J segment lost 1 base and the V segment lost 0 bases, leaving 2 bases of the junction unmatched. The variable domain in full, with the rest retrieved from reference TRBV30 and TRBJ2-2, is SQTIHQWPATLVQPVGSPLSLECTVEGTSNPNLYWYRQAAGRGLQLLFYSVGIGQISSEVPQNLSASRPQDRQFILSSKKLLLSDSGFYLCAWSVASGNTGELFFGEGSRLTVL.

The CDR3 bases are TGTGCCAGCGGGGAGGGGCAGCCCCAGCATTTT. It translates to CASGEGQPQHF. The chain carries TRBV2 and TRBJ1-5; TRBD1 might be the D (5 bases). The CDR3 has 11 residues. The V and J ends lost 8 bases and 7 bases respectively, with 9 bases between them. Germline CDR1 SNHLY, CDR2 FYNNEI.

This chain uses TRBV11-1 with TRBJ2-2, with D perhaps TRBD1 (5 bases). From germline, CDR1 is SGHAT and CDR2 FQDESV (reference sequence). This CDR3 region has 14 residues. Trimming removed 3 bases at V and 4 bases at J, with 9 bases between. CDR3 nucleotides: TGTGCCAGCAGCTTCCTCAGGGTCACCGGGGAGCTGTTTTTT. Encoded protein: CASSFLRVTGELFF.

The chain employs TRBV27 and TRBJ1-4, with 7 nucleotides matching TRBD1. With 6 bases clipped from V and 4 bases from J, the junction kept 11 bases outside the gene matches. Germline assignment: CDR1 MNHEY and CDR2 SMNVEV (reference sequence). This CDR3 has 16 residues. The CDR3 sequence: CASSSSRQGNNEKLFF. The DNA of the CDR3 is TGTGCCAGCAGCAGTTCCCGACAGGGAAATAATGAAAAACTGTTTTTT.